A single sample gave rise to the 16 T cell receptor beta chains below, sequenced in a study of technical replicates of blood from a handful of donors. Repertoires were generated with immunoSEQ multiplex PCR, while TCRdb's copy carries only in-frame clones and drops some. This sample has roughly 79,000 clones; 75% to 95% occur once, and the top ten carry around 0.34%. Material for sequencing was T cells isolated from PBMCs. The receptors were gathered from a human donor in good health. Some clones in this sample may be carry-over from other donors' samples.

The rearrangement links TRBV30 to TRBJ2-6; D unresolved. The germline CDR1 and CDR2 sequences are GTSNPN and SVGIG (reference sequence). Trimming took off 0 bases at V and 1 base at J, with 7 bases between the two ends. This CDR3 region has 15 residues. CDR3 DNA sequence: TGTGCCTGGAGTGTAGGCGGTTCTGGGGCCAACGTCCTGACTTTC. Translation: CAWSVGGSGANVLTF.

This chain joins TRBV6-1 and TRBJ2-7, with a possible D match to TRBD1 (5 bases). Germline CDR1 and CDR2: MNHNS and SASEGT. The V end was cut by 2 bases, the J end by 3 bases, with 11 bases between. The CDR3 length is 14 residues. CDR3 protein: CASSELGGHYEQYF. Here the CDR3 DNA reads TGTGCCAGCAGTGAATTGGGCGGACACTACGAGCAGTACTTC.

A remark on this clone: A read error may account for a junction end that differs from germline. V is TRBV7-7 and J is TRBJ2-5; TRBD1 aligns across 8 bases. CDR1 is SSHAT, CDR2 FNYEAQ, per germline (reference sequence). The CDR3 covers 16 residues. The CDR3 protein is CASSLERQGMRKTQYF. For the CDR3, the DNA is TGTGCTAGCAGCTTAGAGAGACAGGGGATGAGAAAGACCCAGTACTTC.

This rearrangement joins TRBV6-1 to TRBJ2-7, with D maybe TRBD1 (6 bases). The CDR3 has 12 residues. Trimming pared 6 bases from V and 6 bases from J, leaving 12 bases between. Germline lookup yields CDR1 MNHNS and CDR2 SASEGT. CDR3 loop: CASRAQGSEQYF. CDR3 nucleotide sequence: TGTGCCAGCAGGGCACAGGGATCCGAGCAGTACTTC.

The V gene is TRBV5-8, the J gene TRBJ1-4, with D perhaps matching TRBD1 (5 bases). The CDR3 is made up of 13 amino acids. Germline CDR1 SGHTS, CDR2 YDEGEE. Trimming removed 9 bases at V and 6 bases at J, with 15 bases between. The CDR3 coding sequence is TGTGCCATTGGGACTTCTTTCGATGAAAAACTGTTTTTT. This gives the protein CAIGTSFDEKLFF.

The V gene is TRBV28, the J gene TRBJ2-3; TRBD2 matches 8 bases. CDR1 and CDR2 from the germline V gene are MDHEN and SYDVKM. This CDR3 is built from 16 residues. Trimming took 8 bases from V and 8 from J; bases not matched to a gene: 18. CDR3 DNA sequence: TGTGCCAGCCGACATCCGGGACTAGAAGCTTCAGGTACGCAGTATTTT. Protein sequence: CASRHPGLEASGTQYF.

The chain employs TRBV9 and TRBJ2-1, with 9 bases that match TRBD2. The V and J ends lost 5 bases and 0 bases, in that order; junction bases with no gene match: 15. Germline CDR1 SGDLS, CDR2 YYNGEE. This CDR3 region has 19 residues. CDR3 region: CASRSLAGVGRGSYNEQFF. The CDR3 region has the DNA TGTGCCAGCAGGAGCTTAGCGGGAGTTGGTAGAGGCTCCTACAATGAGCAGTTCTTC.

A single count supports this clone. The gene calls are TRBV11-3 and TRBJ1-1, with D possibly being TRBD1 (5 bases). The germline V gene encodes CDR1 SGHNT and CDR2 YENEEA. This CDR3 has 14 amino acids. Trimming shortened V by 5 bases and J by 5 bases, and 15 bases separated the two germline ends. CDR3 DNA sequence: TGTGCCAGCAGCCCGAGGTCGGGGGGGACTGAAGCTTTCTTT. Translated: CASSPRSGGTEAFF.

This clone is a singleton in its sample. The chain recombines TRBV7-9 with TRBJ1-4, with TRBD1 as a possible D gene (5 bases). Germline V lookup: CDR1 SEHNR, CDR2 FQNEAQ (reference sequence). V lost 1 base to trimming and J lost 12 bases, with 15 bases between them. The CDR3 is 14 amino acids. The CDR3 loop reads CASSLVGDYGELFF. CDR3 coding DNA: TGTGCCAGCAGCTTAGTAGGGGACTACGGGGAACTGTTTTTT.

V usage is TRBV4-1 and J usage is TRBJ2-7, with 7 nucleotides matching TRBD2. V shed 7 bases, J shed 4 bases, and the junction held 7 bases outside the gene matches. This CDR3 region has 13 residues. CDR1 MGHRA and CDR2 YSYEKL come from the germline V gene. Here the CDR3 reads CASTPGGGYEQYF. CDR3 coding DNA: TGCGCCAGCACGCCGGGCGGGGGATACGAGCAGTACTTC.

The chain has TRBV27 and TRBJ2-7; TRBD1 matches at 7 bases. V shed 5 bases, J shed 0 bases, and the junction held 7 bases outside the gene matches. The CDR3 spans 15 residues. Germline assignment: CDR1 MNHEY and CDR2 SMNVEV (reference sequence). Written as DNA, the CDR3 is TGTGCCAGCAGTGCCCGGACAGGTTTCTCCTACGAGCAGTACTTC. Amino acids: CASSARTGFSYEQYF.

The chain carries TRBV7-6 and TRBJ2-3; 14 bases line up with TRBD2. The CDR3 length is 14 residues. The V and J ends lost 4 bases and 14 bases, in that order; junction bases with no gene match: 8. The germline V gene has CDR1 SGHVS and CDR2 FNYEAQ. CDR3 nucleotides: TGTGCCAGCAGCTCGGGACTAGCGGGGGACCTAGGGTATTTT. Translated, it gives CASSSGLAGDLGYF.

The gene calls are TRBV19 and TRBJ2-7; TRBD2 agrees at 14 bases. Trimming at V came to 8 bases and at J to 5 bases, leaving 5 bases not matched to a gene. The CDR3 extends over 14 amino acids. In germline, CDR1 is LNHDA, CDR2 SQIVND (reference sequence). CDR3 in DNA: TGTGCCAGTTCCGGACTAGCGGGGGGCCACGAGCAGTACTTC. This sequence encodes CASSGLAGGHEQYF.

The gene calls are TRBV9 and TRBJ2-3, with 8 bases identical to TRBD2. The ends lost 2 bases at V and 1 base at J; junction bases unmatched: 6. This CDR3 spans 16 amino acids. Germline V gene data show CDR1 as SGDLS and CDR2 as YYNGEE. CDR3 sequence reads: CASSVDGGGRTDTQYF. The CDR3 nucleotides are TGTGCCAGCAGCGTCGACGGGGGGGGTCGCACAGATACGCAGTATTTT.

This clone was observed a handful of times. The rearrangement uses TRBV2 and TRBJ1-2, with a weak D call TRBD1 (6 bases). The V end was cut by 5 bases, the J end by 8 bases, with 18 bases between. Germline CDR1 is SNHLY and CDR2 is FYNNEI. The CDR3 covers 14 residues. CDR3 in amino acids: CASSRTQGLGGYTF. In DNA form, the CDR3 reads TGTGCCAGCAGTCGCACACAGGGCCTTGGGGGCTACACCTTC.

V is TRBV18 and J is TRBJ2-7, with a weak D call TRBD1 (6 bases). The CDR3 length is 12 residues. Trimming removed 3 bases at V and 5 bases at J, with 8 bases between. In germline, CDR1 is KGHSH, CDR2 LQKENI. The CDR3 DNA sequence: TGTGCCAGCTCACCGACAGGTCACGAGCAGTACTTC. It is translated as CASSPTGHEQYF.